Presented here are 14 T cell receptor beta chains from one specimen sequenced in a study of cytotoxic CD8 clonotypes in ibrutinib-treated CLL. Some clones are missing from TCRdb's copy, which holds only in-frame ones; the method was immunoSEQ multiplex PCR. Of tens of thousands of clones in the sample, over 55% were seen once. Sequencing was performed on PBMCs, taken after 24 months of ibrutinib treatment. The source is a human donor with chronic lymphocytic leukemia.

The chain is built from TRBV19 and TRBJ1-1; no firm D call. Germline V gene sequence: CDR1 LNHDA, CDR2 SQIVND (reference sequence). The CDR3 extends over 11 amino acids. V gave up 1 base and J gave up 8 bases, with 5 bases separating them. The CDR3 sequence: CASSIGVEAFF. The DNA for the CDR3 is TGTGCCAGTAGTATAGGAGTCGAAGCTTTCTTT.

The rearrangement joins TRBV5-4 to TRBJ1-2; no reliable D call. This CDR3 has 13 residues. V lost 1 base and J 8 bases, leaving 12 bases between the germline ends. Germline CDR1 SGHNT, CDR2 YYREEE (reference sequence). The CDR3 is CASSLKGGEGYTF. The CDR3 nucleotides are TGTGCCAGCAGCTTGAAAGGAGGCGAAGGCTACACCTTC.

The chain couples TRBV6-5 to TRBJ1-2, with D possibly being TRBD1 (5 bases). The germline V and J ends were trimmed by 2 bases and 5 bases, with 12 bases remaining between them. The CDR3 covers 14 residues. From germline, CDR1 is MNHEY and CDR2 SVGAGI. CDR3: CASSYAGAGYGYTF. CDR3 nucleotide sequence: TGTGCCAGCAGTTACGCCGGGGCGGGGTATGGCTACACCTTC.

The chain employs TRBV5-6 and TRBJ2-7; possibly TRBD1 or TRBD2 for D (6 bases each). The germline V gene has CDR1 SGHDT and CDR2 YYEEEE. Deletions cut 4 bases from V and 6 bases from J, with 23 bases between. The CDR3 is 16 amino acids. The CDR3 protein is CASSDLRGTRTVEQYF. The CDR3 DNA follows: TGTGCCAGCAGCGACCTTCGGGGGACACGGACAGTCGAGCAGTACTTC.

J is TRBJ2-3 and V is TRBV5-1; a weak D match, TRBD2 (6 bases). The V end lost 4 bases, the J end lost 8 bases, and 20 bases lay between the germline ends. Germline V gene lookup returns CDR1 SGHRS and CDR2 YFSETQ. This CDR3 is built from 15 residues. The CDR3: CASSQREATVSTQYF. CDR3 nucleotides: TGCGCCAGCAGCCAGAGGGAGGCTACCGTGAGTACGCAGTATTTT.

This clone was counted between two and nine times. This sample also contains other DNA sequences that code for the same CDR3. The chain employs TRBV27 and TRBJ2-5, with D maybe TRBD2 (6 bases). This CDR3 comprises 14 residues. CDR1 is MNHEY and CDR2 is SMNVEV in the germline V gene (reference sequence). The V and J ends lost 6 bases and 2 bases respectively, with 13 bases between them. This CDR3 is CASSPTSRQETQYF. As DNA, the CDR3 is TGTGCCAGCAGCCCGACTAGTCGTCAAGAGACCCAGTACTTC.

This clone was seen ten or more times. CDR3 coding DNA: TGTGCCAGTGGAACGGGGGGCGGGACAGATACGCAGTATTTT. Translation: CASGTGGGTDTQYF. This chain joins TRBV19 and TRBJ2-3, with a tentative D call TRBD2 (7 bases). This CDR3 is built from 14 residues. In germline, CDR1 is LNHDA, CDR2 SQIVND (reference sequence). Trimming removed 8 bases at V and 3 bases at J, with 15 bases between.

V is TRBV6-5 and J is TRBJ1-5; 7 nucleotides agree with TRBD1. Germline CDR1 and CDR2: MNHEY and SVGAGI. The CDR3 length is 15 residues. The V gene end was trimmed by 8 bases and the J gene end by 5 bases; junction bases not matched to a gene: 12. The CDR3 loop is CASRRGQGWDQPQHF. For the CDR3, the DNA is TGTGCCAGCCGTAGGGGGCAGGGATGGGATCAGCCCCAGCATTTT.

This clone was seen a handful of times. A much larger clone differs from this one at a single base, so this may be a read error. The chain carries TRBV6-1 and TRBJ1-3; D is undetermined. The germline gives CDR1 MNHNS, CDR2 SASEGT. The CDR3 is 11 amino acids. In nucleotides, the CDR3 is TGTGTCAGCAGCTCTGGAAACACCATATATTTT. Its translation: CVSSSGNTIYF.

The chain links TRBV25-1 to TRBJ2-7; D not resolved. This CDR3 has 12 amino acids. From germline, CDR1 is MGHDK and CDR2 SYGVNS. V lost 7 bases, J lost 7 bases, and 14 bases lay in between. The CDR3 coding sequence is TGTGCCAGCACTTCCCCGCGCAGGGAGCAGTACTTC. Translation: CASTSPRREQYF.

Concerning this clone itself: Since a much larger clone is just one base distant, this may be a read error. The chain carries TRBV11-3 and TRBJ2-2; D remains unclear. The germline CDR1 and CDR2 sequences are SGHNT and YENEEA. V lost 1 base and J 4 bases, leaving 1 base between the germline ends. The CDR3 spans 12 residues. In nucleotides, the CDR3 is TGTGCCAGCAGCTTAGGCACCGGGGAGCTGTTTTTT. Its translation is CASSLGTGELFF.

The genes are TRBV5-4 and TRBJ2-3; D perhaps matches TRBD1 (5 bases). The CDR3 sequence is 15 residues long. Deletions cut 4 bases from V and 2 bases from J, with 14 bases between. Germline V gene sequence: CDR1 SGHNT, CDR2 YYREEE (reference sequence). CDR3 sequence: CASSTQSGHTDTQYF. CDR3 sequence (DNA): TGTGCCAGCAGCACCCAGAGTGGACACACAGATACGCAGTATTTT.

The CDR3, as DNA: TGTGCCAGCAGACTAGCGGGGGCTTATACGCAGTATTTT. Its protein product is CASRLAGAYTQYF. The chain has TRBV6-6 and TRBJ2-3, with TRBD2 identical over 11 bases. J gave up 7 bases and V 6 bases, and 3 bases lay outside the gene matches. Germline CDR1 is MNHNY and CDR2 is SVGAGI (reference sequence). The CDR3 covers 13 residues.

The V gene is TRBV7-2, the J gene TRBJ1-1, with 9 nucleotides matching TRBD1. The V and J ends lost 0 bases and 4 bases, in that order; junction bases with no gene match: 3. The CDR3 sequence is 15 residues long. Per germline, CDR1 SGHTA and CDR2 FQGNSA. CDR3 residues: CASSLAGTGSTEAFF. The CDR3 coding sequence is TGTGCCAGCAGCTTAGCGGGGACAGGGAGCACTGAAGCTTTCTTT. Combining the CDR3 with reference TRBV7-2 and TRBJ1-1 gives the whole variable domain GAGVSQSPSNKVTEKGKDVELRCDPISGHTALYWYRQSLGQGLEFLIYFQGNSAPDKSGLPSDRFSAERTGGSVSTLTIQRTQQEDSAVYLCASSLAGTGSTEAFFGQGTRLTVV.